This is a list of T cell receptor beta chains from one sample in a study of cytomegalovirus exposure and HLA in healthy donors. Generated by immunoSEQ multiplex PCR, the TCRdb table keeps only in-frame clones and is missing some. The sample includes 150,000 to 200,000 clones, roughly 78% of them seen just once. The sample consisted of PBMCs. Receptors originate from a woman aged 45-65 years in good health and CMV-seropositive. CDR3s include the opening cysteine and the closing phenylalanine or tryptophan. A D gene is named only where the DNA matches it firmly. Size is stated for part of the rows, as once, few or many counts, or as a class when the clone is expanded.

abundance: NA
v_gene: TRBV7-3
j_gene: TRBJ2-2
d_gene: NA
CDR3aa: CASSPSGPGTGELFF
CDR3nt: TGTGCCAGCAGCCCCAGCGGGCCCGGAACCGGGGAGCTGTTTTTT

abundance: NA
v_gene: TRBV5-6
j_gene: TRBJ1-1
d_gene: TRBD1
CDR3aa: CASRMTGRTEAFF
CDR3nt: TGTGCCAGCAGAATGACAGGGAGGACTGAAGCTTTCTTT

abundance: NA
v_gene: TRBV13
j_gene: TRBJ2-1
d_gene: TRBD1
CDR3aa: CASSSCKRDRYNEQFF
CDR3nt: TGTGCCAGCAGCTCGTGTAAACGGGACAGGTACAATGAGCAGTTCTTC

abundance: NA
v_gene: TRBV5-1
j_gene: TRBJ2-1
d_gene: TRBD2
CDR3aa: CASGSAGAHEQFF
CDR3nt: TGCGCCAGCGGGTCAGCGGGGGCACATGAGCAGTTCTTC

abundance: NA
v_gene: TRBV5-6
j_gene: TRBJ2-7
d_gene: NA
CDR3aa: CASSRGGDYEQYF
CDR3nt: TGTGCCAGCAGCCGTGGCGGGGACTACGAGCAGTACTTC

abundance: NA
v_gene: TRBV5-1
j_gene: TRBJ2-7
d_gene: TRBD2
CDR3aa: CASSDGLAGGSRHEQYF
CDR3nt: TGCGCCAGCAGCGATGGACTAGCGGGGGGCTCCCGACACGAGCAGTACTTC

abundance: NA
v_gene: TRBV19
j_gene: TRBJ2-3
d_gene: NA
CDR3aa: CASSRGISTDTQYF
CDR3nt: TGTGCCAGTAGTAGAGGGATTAGCACAGATACGCAGTATTTT

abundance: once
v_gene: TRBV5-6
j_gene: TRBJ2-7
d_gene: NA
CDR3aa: CASSSFNYEQYF
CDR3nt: TGTGCCAGCAGCTCATTCAACTACGAGCAGTACTTC

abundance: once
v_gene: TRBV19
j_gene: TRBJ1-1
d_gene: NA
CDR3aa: CASSTHKTARQGEAFF
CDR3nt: TGTGCCAGTAGTACCCACAAAACCGCGCGCCAGGGAGAAGCTTTCTTT

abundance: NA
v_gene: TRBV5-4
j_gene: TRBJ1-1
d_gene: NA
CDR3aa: CASSLPGLANTEAFF
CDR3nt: TGTGCCAGCAGCTTGCCAGGGTTGGCGAACACTGAAGCTTTCTTT